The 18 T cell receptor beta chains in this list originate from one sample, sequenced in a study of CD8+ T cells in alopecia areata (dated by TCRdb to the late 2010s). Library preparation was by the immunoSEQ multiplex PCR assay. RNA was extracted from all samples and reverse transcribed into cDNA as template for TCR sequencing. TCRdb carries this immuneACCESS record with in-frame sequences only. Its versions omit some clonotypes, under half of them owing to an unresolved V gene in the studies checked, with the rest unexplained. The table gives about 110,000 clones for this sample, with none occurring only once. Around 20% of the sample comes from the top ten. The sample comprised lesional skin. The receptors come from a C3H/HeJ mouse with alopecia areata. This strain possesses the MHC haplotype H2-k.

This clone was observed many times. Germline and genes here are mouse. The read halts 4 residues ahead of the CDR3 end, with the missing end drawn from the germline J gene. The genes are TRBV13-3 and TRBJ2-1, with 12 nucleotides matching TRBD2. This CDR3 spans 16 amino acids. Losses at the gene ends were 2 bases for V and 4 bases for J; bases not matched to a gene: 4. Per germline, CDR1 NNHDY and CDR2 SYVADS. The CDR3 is CASSEGDWGAYAEQFF. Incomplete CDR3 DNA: TGTGCCAGCAGTGAAGGGGACTGGGGGGCATATGCT.

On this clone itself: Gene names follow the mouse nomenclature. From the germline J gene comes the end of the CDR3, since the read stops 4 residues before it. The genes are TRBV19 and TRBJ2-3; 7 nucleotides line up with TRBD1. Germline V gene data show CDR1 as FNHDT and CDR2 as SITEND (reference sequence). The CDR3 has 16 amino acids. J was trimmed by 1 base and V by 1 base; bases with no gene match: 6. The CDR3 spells CASSIYRGGGAETLYF. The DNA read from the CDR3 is TGTGCCAGCAGTATATACAGGGGAGGGGGTGCAGAA.

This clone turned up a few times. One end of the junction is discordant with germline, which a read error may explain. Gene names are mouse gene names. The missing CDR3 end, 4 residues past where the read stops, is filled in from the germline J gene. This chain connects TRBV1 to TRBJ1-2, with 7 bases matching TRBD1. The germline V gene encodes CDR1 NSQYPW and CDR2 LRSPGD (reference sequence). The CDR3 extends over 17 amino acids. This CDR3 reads CTCIAGVRGSSNSDYTF. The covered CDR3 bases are TGCACCTGCATTGCAGGAGTCAGGGGGTCTTCAAACTCC.

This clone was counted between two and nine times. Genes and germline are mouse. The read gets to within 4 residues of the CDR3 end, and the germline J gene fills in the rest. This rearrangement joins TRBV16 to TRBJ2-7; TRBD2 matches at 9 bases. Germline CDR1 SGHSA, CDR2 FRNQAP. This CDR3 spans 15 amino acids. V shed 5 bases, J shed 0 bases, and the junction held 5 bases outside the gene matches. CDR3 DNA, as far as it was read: TGTGCAAGCAGCCGACTGGGGGCCCTCTCCTAT. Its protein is CASSRLGALSY. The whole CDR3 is CASSRLGALSYEQYF.

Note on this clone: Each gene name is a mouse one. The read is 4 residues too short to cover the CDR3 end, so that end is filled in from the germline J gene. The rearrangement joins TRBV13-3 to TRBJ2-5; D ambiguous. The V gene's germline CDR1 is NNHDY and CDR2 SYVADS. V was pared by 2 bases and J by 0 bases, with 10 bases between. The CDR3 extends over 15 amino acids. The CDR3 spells CASSDTLDNQDTQYF. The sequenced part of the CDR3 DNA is TGTGCCAGCAGTGACACCCTGGATAACCAAGAC.

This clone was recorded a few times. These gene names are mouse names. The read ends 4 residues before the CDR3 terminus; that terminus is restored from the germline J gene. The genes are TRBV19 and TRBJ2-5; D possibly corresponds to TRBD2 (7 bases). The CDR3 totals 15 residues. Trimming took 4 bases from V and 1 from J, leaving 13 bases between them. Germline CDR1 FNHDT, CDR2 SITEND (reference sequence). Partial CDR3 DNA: TGTGCCAGCAGTGCCCTGGGGGCAGACCAAGAC. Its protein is CASSALGADQD. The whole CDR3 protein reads CASSALGADQDTQYF.

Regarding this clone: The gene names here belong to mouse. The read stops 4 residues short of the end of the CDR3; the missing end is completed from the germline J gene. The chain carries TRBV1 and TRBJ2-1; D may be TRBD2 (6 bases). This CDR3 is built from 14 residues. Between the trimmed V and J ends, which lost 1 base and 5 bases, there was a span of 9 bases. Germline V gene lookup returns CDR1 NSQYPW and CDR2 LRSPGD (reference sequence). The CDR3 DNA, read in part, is TGCACCTGCAGTGCAGGGGGGGAGCATGCT. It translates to CTCSAGGEHA. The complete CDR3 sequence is CTCSAGGEHAEQFF.

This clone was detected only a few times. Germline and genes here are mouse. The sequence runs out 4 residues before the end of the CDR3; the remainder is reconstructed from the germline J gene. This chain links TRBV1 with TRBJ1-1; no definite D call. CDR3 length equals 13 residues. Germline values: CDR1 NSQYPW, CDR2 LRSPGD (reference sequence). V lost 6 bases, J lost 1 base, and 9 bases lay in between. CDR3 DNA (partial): TGCACCTGCAGGCGGGCAGGGAACACA. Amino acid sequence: CTCRRAGNT. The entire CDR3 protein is CTCRRAGNTEVFF.

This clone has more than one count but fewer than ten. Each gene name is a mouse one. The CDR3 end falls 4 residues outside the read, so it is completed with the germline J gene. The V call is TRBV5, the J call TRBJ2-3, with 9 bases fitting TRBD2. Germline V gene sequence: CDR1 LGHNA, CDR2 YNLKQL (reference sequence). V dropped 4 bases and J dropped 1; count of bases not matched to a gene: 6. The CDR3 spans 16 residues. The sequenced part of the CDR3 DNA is TGTGCCAGCAGCCGGGGACTGGGCCGTGGTGCAGAA. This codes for CASSRGLGRGAE. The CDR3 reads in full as CASSRGLGRGAETLYF.

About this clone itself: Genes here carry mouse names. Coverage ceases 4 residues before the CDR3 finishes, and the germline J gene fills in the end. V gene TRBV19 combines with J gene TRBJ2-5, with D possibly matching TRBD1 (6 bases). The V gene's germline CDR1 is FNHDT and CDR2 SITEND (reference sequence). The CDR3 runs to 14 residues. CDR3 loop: CASSISGTKDTQYF. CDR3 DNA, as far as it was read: TGTGCCAGCAGTATATCCGGGACAAAAGAC.

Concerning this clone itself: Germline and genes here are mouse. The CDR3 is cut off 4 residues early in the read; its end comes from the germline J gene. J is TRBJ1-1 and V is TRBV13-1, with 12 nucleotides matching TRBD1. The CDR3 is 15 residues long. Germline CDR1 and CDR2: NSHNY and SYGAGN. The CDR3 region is CASKPWDRGPPEVFF. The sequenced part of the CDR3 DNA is TGTGCCAGCAAACCCTGGGACAGGGGGCCGCCA.

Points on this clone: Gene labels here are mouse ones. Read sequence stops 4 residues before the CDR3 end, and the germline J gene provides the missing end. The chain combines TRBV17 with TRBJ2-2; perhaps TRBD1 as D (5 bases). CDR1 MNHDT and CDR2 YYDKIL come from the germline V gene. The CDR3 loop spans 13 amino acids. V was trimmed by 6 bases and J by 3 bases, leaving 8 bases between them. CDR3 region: CASRQEDTGQLYF. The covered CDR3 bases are TGTGCTAGCAGACAGGAGGACACCGGG.

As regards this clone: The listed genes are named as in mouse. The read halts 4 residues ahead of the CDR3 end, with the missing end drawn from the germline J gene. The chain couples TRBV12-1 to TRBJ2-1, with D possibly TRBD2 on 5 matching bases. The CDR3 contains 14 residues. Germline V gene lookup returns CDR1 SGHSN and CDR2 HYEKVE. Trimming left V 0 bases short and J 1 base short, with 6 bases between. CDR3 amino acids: CASSLAGNYAEQFF. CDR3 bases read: TGTGCCAGCTCTCTCGCTGGGAACTATGCT.

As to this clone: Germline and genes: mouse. CDR3 region: CTCSADQDREHERLFF. CDR3 bases read: TGCACCTGCAGTGCAGATCAGGACAGGGAACACGAA. This chain joins TRBV1 and TRBJ1-4, with 8 bases identical to TRBD1. The read finishes 4 residues shy of the CDR3 end, and the germline J gene is used to complete it. Germline V gives CDR1 NSQYPW, CDR2 LRSPGD (reference sequence). This CDR3 has 16 residues. After removal of 0 bases from V and 6 bases from J, the junction contained 6 bases not matched to a gene.

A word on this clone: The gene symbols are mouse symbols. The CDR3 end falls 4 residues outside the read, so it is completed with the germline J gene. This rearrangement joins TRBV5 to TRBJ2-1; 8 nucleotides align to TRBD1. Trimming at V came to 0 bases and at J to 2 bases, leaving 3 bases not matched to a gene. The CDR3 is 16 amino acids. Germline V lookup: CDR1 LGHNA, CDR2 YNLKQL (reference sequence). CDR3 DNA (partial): TGTGCCAGCAGCCAAGATGGGACAGGCGACTATGCT. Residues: CASSQDGTGDYA. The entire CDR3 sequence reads CASSQDGTGDYAEQFF.

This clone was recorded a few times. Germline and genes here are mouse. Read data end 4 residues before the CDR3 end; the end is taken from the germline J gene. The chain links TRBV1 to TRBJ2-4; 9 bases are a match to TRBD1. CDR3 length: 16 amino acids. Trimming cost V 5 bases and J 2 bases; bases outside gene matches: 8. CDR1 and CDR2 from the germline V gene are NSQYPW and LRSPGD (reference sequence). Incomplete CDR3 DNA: TGCACCTGCAGTTCCCGACAGGGGGGGAATCAAAAC. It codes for CTCSSRQGGNQN. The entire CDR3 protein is CTCSSRQGGNQNTLYF.

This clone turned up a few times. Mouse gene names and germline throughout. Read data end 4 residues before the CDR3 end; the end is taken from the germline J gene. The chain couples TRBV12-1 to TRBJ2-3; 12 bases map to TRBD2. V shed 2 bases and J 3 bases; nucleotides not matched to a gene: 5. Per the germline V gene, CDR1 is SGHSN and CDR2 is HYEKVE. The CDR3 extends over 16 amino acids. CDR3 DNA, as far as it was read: TGTGCCAGCTCTCCCTCCGGGACTGGGGGGGCAGAA. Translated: CASSPSGTGGAE. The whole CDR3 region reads CASSPSGTGGAETLYF.

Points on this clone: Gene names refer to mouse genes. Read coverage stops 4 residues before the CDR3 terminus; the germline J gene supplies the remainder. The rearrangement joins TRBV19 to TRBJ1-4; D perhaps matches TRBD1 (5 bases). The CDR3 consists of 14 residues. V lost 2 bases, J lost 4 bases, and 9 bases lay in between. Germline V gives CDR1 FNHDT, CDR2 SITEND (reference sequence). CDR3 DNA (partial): TGTGCCAGCAGTATCGGACAAATCAACGAA. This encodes CASSIGQINE. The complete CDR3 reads CASSIGQINERLFF.